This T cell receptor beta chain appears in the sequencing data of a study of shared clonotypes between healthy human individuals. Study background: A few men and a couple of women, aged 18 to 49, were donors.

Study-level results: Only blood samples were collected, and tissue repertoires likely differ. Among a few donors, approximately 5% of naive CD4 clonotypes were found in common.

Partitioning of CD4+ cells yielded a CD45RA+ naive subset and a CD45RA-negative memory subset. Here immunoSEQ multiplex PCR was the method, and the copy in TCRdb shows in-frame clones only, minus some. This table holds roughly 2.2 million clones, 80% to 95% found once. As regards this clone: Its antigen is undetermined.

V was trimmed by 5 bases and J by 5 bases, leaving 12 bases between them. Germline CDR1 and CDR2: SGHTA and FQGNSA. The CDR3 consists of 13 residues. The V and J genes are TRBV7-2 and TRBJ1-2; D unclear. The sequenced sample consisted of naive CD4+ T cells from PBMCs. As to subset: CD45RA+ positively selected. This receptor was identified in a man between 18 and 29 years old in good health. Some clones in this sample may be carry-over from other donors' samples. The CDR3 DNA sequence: TGTGCCAGCAGCGCCGGGAGACGATATGGCTACACCTTC. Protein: CASSAGRRYGYTF.